The 20 T cell receptor beta chains reported below all come from one sample, sequenced in a study of blood T cells in healthy people across ages. Using a J-beta primer mix together with a sample-barcoded 5' primer, a second PCR was run for roughly 6 to 11 cycles. TCRdb re-derived calls from the 5' RACE reads in MiXCR, one entry per CDR3 protein. The table has about 730,000 distinct CDR3 sequences, approximately 43% seen once. The sequencing sample was made of blood. All receptors derive from a woman aged 60 to 75 in good health.

V is TRBV28 and J is TRBJ1-4; 7 nucleotides align to TRBD1. Germline V gene sequence: CDR1 MDHEN, CDR2 SYDVKM. The CDR3 has 16 residues. The ends lost 4 bases at V and 4 bases at J; junction bases unmatched: 9. CDR3 loop: CASSYEPGQLNEKLFF. The CDR3 DNA reads as TGTGCCAGCAGTTACGAACCGGGACAGCTTAATGAAAAACTGTTTTTT.

This clonotype was seen at least ten times. The rearrangement uses TRBV7-9 and TRBJ2-5, with D possibly being TRBD1 (6 bases). V was shortened by 3 bases and J by 5 bases, with 7 bases between the two germline ends. Germline V gene data show CDR1 as SEHNR and CDR2 as FQNEAQ (reference sequence). The CDR3 consists of 12 residues. CDR3 DNA: TGTGCCAGCAGCTTCCAGGGGGAGACCCAGTACTTC. Translation: CASSFQGETQYF.

The V gene is TRBV7-2, the J gene TRBJ1-5; weak D call: TRBD1 (5 bases). Trimming shortened V by 1 base and J by 6 bases, and 13 bases separated the two germline ends. The germline gives CDR1 SGHTA, CDR2 FQGNSA. The CDR3 consists of 15 residues. CDR3 bases: TGTGCCAGCAGCTTAGTTGGTTTTCAGGGTCAGCCCCAGCATTTT. The encoded protein is CASSLVGFQGQPQHF.

This clonotype was detected ten times or more. CDR3 sequence (DNA): TGCAGCGTCGATATACCGGGACACCCTGGCTATGGCTACACCTTC. Residues: CSVDIPGHPGYGYTF. The genes are TRBV29-1 and TRBJ1-2; weak D call: TRBD1 (6 bases). Looked up from germline, CDR1 is SQVTM and CDR2 is ANQGSEA. The germline V and J ends were trimmed by 6 bases and 4 bases, with 21 bases remaining between them. The CDR3 runs 15 residues.

About this clonotype: Just one base apart from a much larger clone, this may be a read error. The rearrangement joins TRBV4-2 to TRBJ2-5; a possible D gene is TRBD2 (6 bases). The CDR3 has 14 amino acids. Germline V gene lookup returns CDR1 LGHNA and CDR2 YNFKEQ. This CDR3 is CAGSQAAGQETQYF. DNA for the CDR3: TGTGCCGGCAGCCAAGCCGCGGGGCAAGAGACCCAGTACTTC.

There are many counts of this clonotype. The chain recombines TRBV20-1 with TRBJ2-7; D is undetermined. Deletions cut 3 bases from V and 1 base from J, with 7 bases between. Germline loops: CDR1 DFQATT, CDR2 SNEGSKA (reference sequence). This CDR3 is built from 12 residues. This chain's CDR3 is CSASADSYEQYF. The CDR3 nucleotides are TGCAGTGCTAGTGCGGATTCCTACGAGCAGTACTTC.

The chain couples TRBV7-9 to TRBJ1-4; D uncertain. V lost 0 bases and J lost 5, with 13 bases in between. Germline V gene data show CDR1 as SEHNR and CDR2 as FQNEAQ (reference sequence). This CDR3 spans 16 amino acids. The CDR3 DNA follows: TGTGCCAGCAGCTTAGCGCCCCGGAGTCCCAATGAAAAACTGTTTTTT. Amino acids: CASSLAPRSPNEKLFF.

This clonotype was detected a few times. The chain joins TRBV4-1 to TRBJ2-5; possible D gene TRBD1, 6 bases. Germline V CDR1 and CDR2: MGHRA, YSYEKL. V shed 3 bases and J shed 2 bases, with 10 bases lying between them. There are 14 residues in the CDR3. This chain's CDR3 is CASSQGDTQETQYF. CDR3 coding DNA: TGCGCCAGCAGCCAGGGGGACACGCAAGAGACCCAGTACTTC.

This clonotype showed up just once. An end of the junction differs from the germline gene, which may be a read error. This chain connects TRBV2 to TRBJ1-2; weak D call: TRBD1 (6 bases). CDR1 and CDR2 from the germline V gene are SNHLY and FYNNEI. The CDR3 sequence is 14 residues long. CDR3 nucleotides: TGTGCCAGCAGTGAGGGTAACAGGGCGTATGGCCACACCTTC. It yields the protein CASSEGNRAYGHTF.

Only a few counts were recorded for this clonotype. This chain links TRBV28 with TRBJ2-1, with TRBD2 matching over 9 bases. The CDR3 runs to 19 residues. Germline V lookup: CDR1 MDHEN, CDR2 SYDVKM. V lost 6 bases and J lost 2; bases outside the gene matches: 17. Here the CDR3 DNA reads TGTGCCAGCAGCCGTAGCGGGGGAGGAGAGGGGAGCCCCTACAATGAGCAGTTCTTC. Its protein product is CASSRSGGGEGSPYNEQFF.

The chain carries TRBV20-1 and TRBJ2-5; 13 nucleotides line up with TRBD2. The J call may not be correct, given that the DNA end is closer to TRBJ2-7. Germline values: CDR1 DFQATT, CDR2 SNEGSKA (reference sequence). The CDR3 loop spans 14 amino acids. The CDR3 DNA sequence: TGCAGTGCCCCTAGGACTAGCGGGAGTTACGAGCAGTACTTC. Its translation is CSAPRTSGSYEQYF.

The V call is TRBV6-2 or TRBV6-3, the J call TRBJ1-5; 7 nucleotides line up with TRBD1. The CDR3 length is 17 residues. Trimming removed 0 bases from V and 11 bases from J; junction bases left unmatched: 16. The germline CDR1 and CDR2 sequences are MNHEY and SVGEGT. This CDR3 is CASSYSGLVGGKLTQHF. The DNA of the CDR3 is TGTGCCAGCAGTTACTCGGGCCTTGTAGGGGGCAAATTGACCCAGCATTTT.

The rearrangement joins TRBV30 to TRBJ2-7; TRBD1 matches 9 bases. The germline CDR1 and CDR2 sequences are GTSNPN and SVGIG (reference sequence). The V and J ends lost 0 bases and 7 bases, in that order; junction bases with no gene match: 16. This CDR3 has 17 residues. As DNA, the CDR3 is TGTGCCTGGAGTGTACCCCCCGGGACAGGGCCCTACAATGAGCAGTACTTC. It specifies CAWSVPPGTGPYNEQYF.

This clonotype was seen a handful of times. The chain couples TRBV6-6 to TRBJ2-1; either TRBD1 or TRBD2 may fit D (6 bases each). Germline lookup yields CDR1 MNHNY and CDR2 SVGAGI (reference sequence). Trimming stripped 7 bases from V and 1 base from J, with 17 bases between. The CDR3 is made up of 16 amino acids. CDR3 protein: CASTAGHRESYNEQFF. The CDR3 DNA reads TGTGCCAGCACCGCGGGGCACAGGGAATCCTACAATGAGCAGTTCTTC.

This clonotype was picked up a small number of times. The V call is TRBV7-9, the J call TRBJ2-5; D is uncertain. The germline V gene encodes CDR1 SEHNR and CDR2 FQNEAQ (reference sequence). V lost 4 bases to trimming and J lost 5 bases, with 14 bases between them. The CDR3 contains 14 residues. CDR3 sequence (DNA): TGTGCCAGCAGCTCCACGACAAGGGTCGAGACCCAGTACTTC. This encodes CASSSTTRVETQYF.

The rearrangement uses TRBV12-5 and TRBJ2-7; a weak D match, TRBD1 (5 bases). The J call may not be correct, given that the DNA end is closer to TRBJ2-4. The CDR3 is 14 amino acids. Germline CDR1 LGHNT, CDR2 FRNRAP. The CDR3 DNA reads TGTGCTAGTGGGACAGCCCTAGCCAAAAACATTCAGTACTTC. It yields the protein CASGTALAKNIQYF.

This clonotype occurred a few times. The V and J genes are TRBV9 and TRBJ2-7, with 9 bases that match TRBD2. The DNA end is a closer match to TRBJ2-5, so the J assignment may be wrong. This CDR3 region has 14 residues. CDR1 is SGDLS and CDR2 is YYNGEE in the germline V gene. Written as DNA, the CDR3 is TGTGCCAGCAGCGTATCAGCGGGAGGAAAGACCCAGTACTTC. It yields the protein CASSVSAGGKTQYF.

This clonotype is a singleton in its sample. The germline gene is not matched at one end of the junction; a read error may be the cause. This chain joins TRBV29-1 and TRBJ2-1; tentative D call: TRBD2 (6 bases). Germline CDR1 and CDR2: SQVTM and ANQGSEA. The CDR3 loop spans 14 amino acids. CDR3 amino acids: CSGTTSFLDNGQFF. The DNA of the CDR3 is TGCAGCGGGACGACTAGTTTTTTAGACAATGGGCAGTTCTTC.

The CDR3 sequence: CASSKGMNDGYTF. DNA of the CDR3: TGTGCCAGCAGTAAGGGAATGAATGACGGCTACACCTTC. This chain connects TRBV27 to TRBJ1-2; no definite D call. The CDR3 length is 13 residues. In germline, CDR1 is MNHEY, CDR2 SMNVEV (reference sequence). Trimming stripped 5 bases from V and 8 bases from J, with 15 bases between.

CDR3 amino acids: CASSQDWGQYTEAFF. The CDR3 DNA follows: TGTGCCAGCAGCCAAGATTGGGGGCAGTACACTGAAGCTTTCTTT. This chain uses TRBV4-2 with TRBJ1-1; a weak D match, TRBD1 (6 bases). Between the trimmed V and J ends, which lost 0 bases and 3 bases, there was a span of 11 bases. Germline V lookup: CDR1 LGHNA, CDR2 YNFKEQ. This CDR3 region has 15 residues.